The 14 T cell receptor beta chains below were found in one sample sequenced in a study of blood T cell repertoires in COVID-19. Generated by immunoSEQ multiplex PCR, the TCRdb table keeps only in-frame clones and is missing some. The profile shows around 100,000 clones, more than 75% of them singletons. Material: peripheral blood. The origin of the receptors is a human donor in a cohort sampled during active COVID-19.

The gene calls are TRBV5-4 and TRBJ2-2; 8 nucleotides match TRBD1. This CDR3 is built from 16 residues. The ends lost 4 bases at V and 5 bases at J; junction bases unmatched: 10. Germline V lookup: CDR1 SGHNT, CDR2 YYREEE (reference sequence). The CDR3: CASSLLDREETGELFF. In nucleotides, the CDR3 is TGTGCCAGCAGCCTCCTGGACAGGGAAGAGACCGGGGAGCTGTTTTTT.

In its sample, this clone was seen a few times. The V and J genes are TRBV7-9 and TRBJ2-3, with 7 bases aligning to TRBD2. Germline assignment: CDR1 SEHNR and CDR2 FQNEAQ (reference sequence). The CDR3 sequence is 16 residues long. V was clipped by 1 base and J by 0 bases; unmatched bases: 4. CDR3 in amino acids: CASSLGASGSTDTQYF. DNA of the CDR3: TGTGCCAGCAGCTTAGGTGCTAGCGGAAGCACAGATACGCAGTATTTT.

The gene calls are TRBV25-1 and TRBJ1-1; D remains unclear. Between the trimmed V and J ends, which lost 1 base and 1 base, there was a span of 13 bases. Germline lookup yields CDR1 MGHDK and CDR2 SYGVNS. The CDR3 sequence is 16 residues long. Here the CDR3 DNA reads TGTGCCAGCAGTGAATTGCGCGGAGGCGGGAACACTGAAGCTTTCTTT. This gives the protein CASSELRGGGNTEAFF.

J is TRBJ2-5 and V is TRBV27; D may be TRBD2 (6 bases). V was cut by 3 bases and J by 5 bases, with 13 bases left in between. CDR1 and CDR2 (germline): MNHEY, SMNVEV (reference sequence). CDR3 length: 14 amino acids. The CDR3 coding sequence is TGTGCCAGCAGTTTTTGGGCAGGGAGGGAGACCCAGTACTTC. Amino acids: CASSFWAGRETQYF.

The chain is built from TRBV28 and TRBJ2-7, with D perhaps TRBD1 (6 bases). The CDR3 contains 15 residues. Germline CDR1 reads MDHEN; CDR2 reads SYDVKM. V was pared by 2 bases and J by 0 bases, with 11 bases between. This CDR3 is CASSLEGQNSYEQYF. The CDR3 nucleotides read TGTGCCAGCAGTTTAGAGGGACAAAACTCCTACGAGCAGTACTTC.

This clone has a handful of counts. In DNA form, the CDR3 reads TGTGCCAGCAGCTCGGACAGGGGGCCCCACGAGCAGTACTTC. Amino acids: CASSSDRGPHEQYF. The chain couples TRBV7-2 to TRBJ2-7; 11 bases map to TRBD1. Germline CDR1 reads SGHTA; CDR2 reads FQGNSA. After removal of 4 bases from V and 5 bases from J, the junction contained 4 bases not matched to a gene. This CDR3 comprises 14 residues.

V usage is TRBV14 and J usage is TRBJ2-2; D not resolved. The CDR3 runs to 15 residues. V was trimmed by 3 bases and J by 5 bases, leaving 13 bases between them. Germline CDR1 reads SGHDN; CDR2 reads FVKESK. The CDR3 protein is CASSQSREATGELFF. In DNA, the CDR3 is TGTGCCAGCAGCCAGTCCCGTGAGGCAACCGGGGAGCTGTTTTTT.

The genes are TRBV27 and TRBJ2-7; D is unclear. V lost 6 bases, J lost 2 bases, and 14 bases lay in between. The CDR3 loop spans 14 amino acids. The V gene's germline CDR1 is MNHEY and CDR2 SMNVEV (reference sequence). CDR3: CASRAPQDPYEQYF. CDR3 sequence (DNA): TGTGCCAGCAGAGCCCCCCAGGATCCCTACGAGCAGTACTTC.

J is TRBJ2-1 and V is TRBV13; 7 bases agree with TRBD1. The germline gives CDR1 PRHDT, CDR2 FYEKMQ (reference sequence). CDR3 length equals 15 residues. The V gene end was trimmed by 2 bases and the J gene end by 5 bases; junction bases not matched to a gene: 6. CDR3: CASSLLDRKDNEQFF. CDR3 DNA: TGTGCCAGCAGCTTACTGGACAGGAAGGACAATGAGCAGTTCTTC.

The J gene is TRBJ2-5, the V gene TRBV28; TRBD2 matches at 11 bases. V was clipped by 6 bases and J by 5 bases; unmatched bases: 8. Germline assignment: CDR1 MDHEN and CDR2 SYDVKM. The CDR3 covers 15 residues. CDR3 coding DNA: TGTGCCAGCAGCGACACTAGCGGGAGTGGTGAGACCCAGTACTTC. This translates into CASSDTSGSGETQYF.

The chain is built from TRBV28 and TRBJ1-5, with 7 bases lining up with TRBD1. The trim removed 4 bases at V and 4 bases at J, leaving 7 bases unmatched. Per the germline V gene, CDR1 is MDHEN and CDR2 is SYDVKM. The CDR3 consists of 15 residues. The CDR3 loop is CASSSRDSYNQPQHF. CDR3 bases: TGTGCCAGCAGTTCCCGGGACAGCTATAATCAGCCCCAGCATTTT.

This clone was seen once. The chain combines TRBV28 with TRBJ2-6; 7 bases align to TRBD1. The CDR3 sequence is 20 residues long. J gave up 0 bases and V 3 bases, and 14 bases lay outside the gene matches. The germline V gene has CDR1 MDHEN and CDR2 SYDVKM. CDR3 bases: TGTGCCAGCAGTTTGGATTGGTCGGGACAGACCGTCTCTGGGGCCAACGTCCTGACTTTC. Translation gives CASSLDWSGQTVSGANVLTF.

The V and J genes are TRBV28 and TRBJ2-5; 8 nucleotides align to TRBD1. CDR1 is MDHEN and CDR2 is SYDVKM in the germline V gene. The CDR3 totals 14 residues. With 4 bases clipped from V and 1 base from J, the junction kept 2 bases outside the gene matches. CDR3: CASSWDRTQETQYF. For the CDR3, the DNA is TGTGCCAGCAGTTGGGACAGGACCCAAGAGACCCAGTACTTC.

This clone came up once. V gene TRBV21-1 combines with J gene TRBJ1-2; the table's TRBD1 call for D was not verified on the DNA. TRBV21-1 constitutes a pseudogene. The CDR3 has 16 amino acids. CDR3 nucleotides: TGTGCCAGCAGCAAAGGATGGACAGGGGGGGGCTATGGCTACACCTTC. Its translation: CASSKGWTGGGYGYTF.